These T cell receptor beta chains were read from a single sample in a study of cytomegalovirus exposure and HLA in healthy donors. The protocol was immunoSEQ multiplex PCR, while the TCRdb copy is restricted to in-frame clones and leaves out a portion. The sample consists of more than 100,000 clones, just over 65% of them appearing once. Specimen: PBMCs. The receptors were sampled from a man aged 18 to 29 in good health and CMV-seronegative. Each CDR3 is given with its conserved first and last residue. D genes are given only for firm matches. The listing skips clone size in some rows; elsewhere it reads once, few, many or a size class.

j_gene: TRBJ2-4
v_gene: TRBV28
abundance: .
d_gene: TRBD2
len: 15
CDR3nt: TGTGCCGCCTACTCTAGCGGGTTAGCCAAAAACATTCAGTACTTC
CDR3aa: CAAYSSGLAKNIQYF

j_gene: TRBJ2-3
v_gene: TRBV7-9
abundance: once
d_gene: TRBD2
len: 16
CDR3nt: TGTGCCAGCAGCCTCGGGACTAGCGGGGAAGCAGATACGCAGTATTTT
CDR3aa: CASSLGTSGEADTQYF

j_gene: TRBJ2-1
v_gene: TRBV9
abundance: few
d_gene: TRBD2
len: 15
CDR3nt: TGTGCCAGCAGCGTAGCGGGAGGAAGGGAGAATGAGCAGTTCTTC
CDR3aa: CASSVAGGRENEQFF

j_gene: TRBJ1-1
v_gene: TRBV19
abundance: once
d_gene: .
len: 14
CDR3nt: TGTGCCAGTAGTGCCTTTAGGGGGGGCACTGAAGCTTTCTTT
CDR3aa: CASSAFRGGTEAFF

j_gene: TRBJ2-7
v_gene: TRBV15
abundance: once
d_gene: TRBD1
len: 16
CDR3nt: TGTGCCACCAGCAGAGTCGAGACAGGGGGGTCCTACGAGCAGTACTTC
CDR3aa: CATSRVETGGSYEQYF

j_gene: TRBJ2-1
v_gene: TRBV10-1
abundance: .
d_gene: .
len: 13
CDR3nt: TGCGCCAGCAGTCCTTCGAGGGTCAATGAGCAGTTCTTC
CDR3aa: CASSPSRVNEQFF

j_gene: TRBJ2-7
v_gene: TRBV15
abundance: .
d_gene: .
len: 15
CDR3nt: TGTGCCACCAGCAGAGCATCCTTTCGGGACTACGAGCAGTACTTC
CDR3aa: CATSRASFRDYEQYF

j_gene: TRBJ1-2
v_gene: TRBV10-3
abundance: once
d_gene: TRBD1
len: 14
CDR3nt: TGTGCCATAGCTGGTGACAGGGGAAACTATGGCTACACCTTC
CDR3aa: CAIAGDRGNYGYTF

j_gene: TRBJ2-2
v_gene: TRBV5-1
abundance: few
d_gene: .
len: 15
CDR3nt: TGCGCCAGCAGCTGGGGGCGTACGAACACCGGGGAGCTGTTTTTT
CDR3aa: CASSWGRTNTGELFF

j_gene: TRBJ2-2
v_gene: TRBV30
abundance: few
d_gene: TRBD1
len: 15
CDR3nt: TGTGCCTGCCCACAAGGGGGCAGGGGGACCGGGGAGCTGTTTTTT
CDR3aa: CACPQGGRGTGELFF

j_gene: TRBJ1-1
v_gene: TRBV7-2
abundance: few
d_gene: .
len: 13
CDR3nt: TGTGCCAGCAGCTCACAGGTCAACACTGAAGCTTTCTTT
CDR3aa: CASSSQVNTEAFF

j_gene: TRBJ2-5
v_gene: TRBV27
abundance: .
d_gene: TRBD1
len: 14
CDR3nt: TGTGCCAGCAGTTCCCGGACAGGAATGGGGGAGCAGTACTTC
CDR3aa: CASSSRTGMGEQYF

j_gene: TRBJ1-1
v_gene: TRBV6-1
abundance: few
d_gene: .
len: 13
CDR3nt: TGTGCCATCCTGGTCCAGGGTAACACTGAAGCTTTCTTT
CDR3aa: CAILVQGNTEAFF

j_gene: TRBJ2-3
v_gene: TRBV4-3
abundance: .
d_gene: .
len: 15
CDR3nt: .
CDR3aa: CASSQVLRAGGGQYF

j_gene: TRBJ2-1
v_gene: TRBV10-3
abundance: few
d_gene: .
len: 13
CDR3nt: TGTGCCATCACAGGGGAGGGTTACAATGAGCAGTTCTTC
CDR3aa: CAITGEGYNEQFF

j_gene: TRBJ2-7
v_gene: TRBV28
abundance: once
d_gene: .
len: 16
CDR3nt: TGTGCCAGCAGTTTCGTATTGTCGGTTCTAACCTACGAGCAGTACTTC
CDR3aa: CASSFVLSVLTYEQYF

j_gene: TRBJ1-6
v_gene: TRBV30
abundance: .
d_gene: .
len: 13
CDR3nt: TGTGCCTGGAGCCGTCCTTATAATTCACCCCTCCACTTT
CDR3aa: CAWSRPYNSPLHF

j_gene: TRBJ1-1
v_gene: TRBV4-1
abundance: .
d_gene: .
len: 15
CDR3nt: TGCGCCAGCAGCCAAGATCACGGGGGTCTCCGCGGAGCTTTCTTT
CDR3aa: CASSQDHGGLRGAFF

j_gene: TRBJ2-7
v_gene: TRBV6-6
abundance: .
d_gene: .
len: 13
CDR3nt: TGTGCCAGTGCCGGTAGCGGCTCCTACGAGCAGTACTTC
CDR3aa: CASAGSGSYEQYF

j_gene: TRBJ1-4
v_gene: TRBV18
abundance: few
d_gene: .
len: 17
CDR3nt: TGTGCCAGCTCACCACTTGCAGGGTCTGCAACTAATGAAAAACTGTTTTTT
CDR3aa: CASSPLAGSATNEKLFF

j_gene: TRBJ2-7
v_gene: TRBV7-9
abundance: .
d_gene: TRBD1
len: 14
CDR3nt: TGTGCCAGCAGCCCCGGGACAGGGGCCTTCGAGCAGTACTTC
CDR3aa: CASSPGTGAFEQYF

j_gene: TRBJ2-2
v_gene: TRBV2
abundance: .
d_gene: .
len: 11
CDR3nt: TGTGCCAGCATCACTGCCGGGGAGCTGTTTTTT
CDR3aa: CASITAGELFF

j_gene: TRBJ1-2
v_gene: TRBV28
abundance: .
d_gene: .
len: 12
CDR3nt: TGTGCCAGCAGTCGTGACAGCTATGGCTACACCTTC
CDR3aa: CASSRDSYGYTF

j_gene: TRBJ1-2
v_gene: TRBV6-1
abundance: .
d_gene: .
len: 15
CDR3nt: TGTGCCAGCAGTGAAGCACGGGGAGGAAGCTATGGCTACACCTTC
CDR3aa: CASSEARGGSYGYTF

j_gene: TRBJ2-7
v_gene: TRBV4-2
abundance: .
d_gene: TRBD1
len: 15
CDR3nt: TGTTCCAGCAGCCAAGGGGGACAGGGCGTTTACGAGCAGTACTTC
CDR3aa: CSSSQGGQGVYEQYF

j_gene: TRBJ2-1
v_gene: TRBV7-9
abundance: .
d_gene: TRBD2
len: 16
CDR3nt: TGTGCCAGCAGCACGTTACCGGGACTAGCGACGAATGAGCAGTTCTTC
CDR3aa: CASSTLPGLATNEQFF

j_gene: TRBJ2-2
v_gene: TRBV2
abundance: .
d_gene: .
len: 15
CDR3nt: TGTGCCAGCAGTATCGCGGGGGACATCTCCGGGGAGCTGTTTTTT
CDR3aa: CASSIAGDISGELFF

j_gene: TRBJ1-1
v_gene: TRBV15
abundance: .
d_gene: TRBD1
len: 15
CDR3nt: TGTGCCACCAGTCAGGACAGGGGGGCAGCTACTGAAGCTTTCTTT
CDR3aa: CATSQDRGAATEAFF

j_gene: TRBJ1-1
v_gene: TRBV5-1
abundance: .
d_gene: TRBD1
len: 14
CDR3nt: TGCGCCAGCAGCTCCCCAGGGGGCGGATTTGAAGCTTTCTTT
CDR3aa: CASSSPGGGFEAFF

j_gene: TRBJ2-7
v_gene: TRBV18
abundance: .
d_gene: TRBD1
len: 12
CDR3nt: TGTGCCAGCTCACCAAAACAGGGGGTTTCGGTATTC
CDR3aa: CASSPKQGVSVF

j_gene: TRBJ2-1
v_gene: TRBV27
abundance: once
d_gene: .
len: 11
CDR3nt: TGTGCCAGCAGTTCCGGGAGTGAGCAGTTCTTC
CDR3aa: CASSSGSEQFF

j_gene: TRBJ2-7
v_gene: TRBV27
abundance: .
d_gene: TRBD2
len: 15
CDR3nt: TGTGCCAGCAGTTTATTGGGGCTAGGGAGGGACGAGCAGTACTTC
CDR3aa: CASSLLGLGRDEQYF

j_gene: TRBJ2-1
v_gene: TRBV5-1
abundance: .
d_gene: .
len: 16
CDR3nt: TGCGCCAGCAGCTTGGTGGGTGTGGAGTGGATGGATGAGCAGTTCTTC
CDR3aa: CASSLVGVEWMDEQFF

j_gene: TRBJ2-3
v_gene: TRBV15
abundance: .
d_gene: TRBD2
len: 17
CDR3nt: TGTGCCACCAGCAGAGTTCTAGCCCAAGCCGGGGGGGATACGCAGTATTTT
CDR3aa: CATSRVLAQAGGDTQYF

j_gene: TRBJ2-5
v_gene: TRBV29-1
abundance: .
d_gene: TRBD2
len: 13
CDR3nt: TGCAGCGCGCGGGGGAGGGCGATAAAGACCCAGTACTTC
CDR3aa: CSARGRAIKTQYF

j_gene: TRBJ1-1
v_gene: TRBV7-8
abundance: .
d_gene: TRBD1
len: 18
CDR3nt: TGTGCCAGCAGCTTAGCGCAGGGCAGGGGGCAATGGGGCACTGAAGCTTTCTTT
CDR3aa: CASSLAQGRGQWGTEAFF

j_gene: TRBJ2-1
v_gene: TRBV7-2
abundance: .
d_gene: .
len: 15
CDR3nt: TGTGCCAGCAGCTTAGCGGGGGGGCCGGGGGATGAGCAGTTCTTC
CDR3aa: CASSLAGGPGDEQFF

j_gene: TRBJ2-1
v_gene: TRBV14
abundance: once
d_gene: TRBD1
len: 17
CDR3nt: TGTGCCAGCAGCCAAGCAGACAGGGGGCGTTTCTACAATGAGCAGTTCTTC
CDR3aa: CASSQADRGRFYNEQFF

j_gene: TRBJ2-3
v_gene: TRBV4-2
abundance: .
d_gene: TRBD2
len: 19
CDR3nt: TGTGCCAGCAGCCAATCCCACCCATTCGGGGGAGGGCGATCAGATACGCAGTATTTT
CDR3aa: CASSQSHPFGGGRSDTQYF

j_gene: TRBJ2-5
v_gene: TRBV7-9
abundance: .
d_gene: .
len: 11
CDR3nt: TGTGCCAGCAGCTCGCAAGAGACCCAGTACTTC
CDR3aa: CASSSQETQYF

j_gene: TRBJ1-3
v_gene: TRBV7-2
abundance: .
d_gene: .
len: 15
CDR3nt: TGTGCCAGCAGCTTAATCGGTTCTTCTGGAAACACCATATATTTT
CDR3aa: CASSLIGSSGNTIYF

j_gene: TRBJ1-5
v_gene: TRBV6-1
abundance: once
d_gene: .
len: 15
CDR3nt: TGTGCCAGCAGTGAAAGGGGCAGGGTAGGTCAGCCCCAGCATTTT
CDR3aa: CASSERGRVGQPQHF

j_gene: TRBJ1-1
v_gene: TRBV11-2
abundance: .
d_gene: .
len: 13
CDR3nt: TGTGCCAGCAGCCTTCGCTTTTACTCTGAAGCTTTCTTT
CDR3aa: CASSLRFYSEAFF

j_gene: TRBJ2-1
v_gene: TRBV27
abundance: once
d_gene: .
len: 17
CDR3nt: TGTGCCAGCAGTCAAACCTACGGGGGGCCCTCCTACAATGAGCAGTTCTTC
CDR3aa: CASSQTYGGPSYNEQFF

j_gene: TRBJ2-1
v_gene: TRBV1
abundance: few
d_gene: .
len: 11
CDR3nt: TGCACCAGCAGCCAACGCGTTGAGCAGTTCTTC
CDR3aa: CTSSQRVEQFF

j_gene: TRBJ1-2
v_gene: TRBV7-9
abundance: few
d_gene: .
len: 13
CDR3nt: TGTGCCAGCAGCTTAGGCAGGGTAGGCGGCTACACCTTC
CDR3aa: CASSLGRVGGYTF

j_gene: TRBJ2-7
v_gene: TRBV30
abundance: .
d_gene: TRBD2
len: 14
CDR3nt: TGTGCCTGGAGACGGTGGCGGGGGAAATACGAGCAGTACTTC
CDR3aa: CAWRRWRGKYEQYF

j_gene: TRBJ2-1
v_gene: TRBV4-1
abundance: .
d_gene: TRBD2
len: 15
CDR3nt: TGCGCCAGCAGCCAAGATCTCCTAGCGGGAGGGGAGCAGTTCTTC
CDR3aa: CASSQDLLAGGEQFF

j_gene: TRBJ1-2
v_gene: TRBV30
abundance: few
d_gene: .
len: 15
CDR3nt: TGTGCCTGGAGTGTATGGGCAGGGTCAAATAGCGGCTACACCTTC
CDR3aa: CAWSVWAGSNSGYTF

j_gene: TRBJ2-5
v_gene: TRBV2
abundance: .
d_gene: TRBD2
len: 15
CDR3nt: TGTGCCAGCAGCGGGACTAGCGGGGCCCAACAGACCCAGTACTTC
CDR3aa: CASSGTSGAQQTQYF

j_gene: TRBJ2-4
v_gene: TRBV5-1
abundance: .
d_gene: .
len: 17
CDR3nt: TGCGCCAGCAGCTTGGTCAAGTGGGAGAGTCGCCGCGGCATTCAGTACTTC
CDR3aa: CASSLVKWESRRGIQYF

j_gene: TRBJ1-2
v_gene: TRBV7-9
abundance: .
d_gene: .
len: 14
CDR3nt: TGTGCCAGCAGCTTAAAGACGGGGTCGGGGAGCTACACCTTC
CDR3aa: CASSLKTGSGSYTF

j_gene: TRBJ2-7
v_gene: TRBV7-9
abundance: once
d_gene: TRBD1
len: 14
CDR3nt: TGTGCCAGCAGCTCCGGGACAGGAGCCTACGAGCAGTACTTC
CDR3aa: CASSSGTGAYEQYF

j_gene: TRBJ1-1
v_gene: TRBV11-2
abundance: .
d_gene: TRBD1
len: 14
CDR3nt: TGTGCCAGCAGCAGATACAGGGGGAACACTGAAGCTTTCTTT
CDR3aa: CASSRYRGNTEAFF

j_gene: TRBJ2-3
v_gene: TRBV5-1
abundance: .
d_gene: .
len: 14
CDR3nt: TGCGCCAGCAGCTTGGCCAGGGGCACAGATACGCAGTATTTT
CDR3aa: CASSLARGTDTQYF